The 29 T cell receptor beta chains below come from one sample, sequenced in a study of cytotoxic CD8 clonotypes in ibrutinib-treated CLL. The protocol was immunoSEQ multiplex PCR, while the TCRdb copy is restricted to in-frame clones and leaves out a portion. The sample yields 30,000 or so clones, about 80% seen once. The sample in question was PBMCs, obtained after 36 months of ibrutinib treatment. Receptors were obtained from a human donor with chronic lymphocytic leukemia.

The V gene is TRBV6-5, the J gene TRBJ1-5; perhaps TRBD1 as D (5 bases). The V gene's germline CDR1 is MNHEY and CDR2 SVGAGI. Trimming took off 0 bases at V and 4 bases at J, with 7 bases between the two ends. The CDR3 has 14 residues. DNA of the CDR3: TGTGCCAGCAGTTACTCGAAGGGGAATCAGCCCCAGCATTTT. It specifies CASSYSKGNQPQHF.

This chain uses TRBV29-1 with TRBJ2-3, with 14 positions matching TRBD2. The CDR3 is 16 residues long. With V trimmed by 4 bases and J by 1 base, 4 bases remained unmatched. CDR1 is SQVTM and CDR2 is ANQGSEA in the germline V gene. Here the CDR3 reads CSVGGLAGGRTDTQYF. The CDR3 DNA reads TGCAGCGTTGGCGGACTAGCGGGGGGCCGCACAGATACGCAGTATTTT.

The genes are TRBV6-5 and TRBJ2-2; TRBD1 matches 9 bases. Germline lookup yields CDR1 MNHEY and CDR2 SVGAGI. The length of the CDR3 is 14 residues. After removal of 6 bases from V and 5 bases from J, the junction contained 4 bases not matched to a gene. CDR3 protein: CASRDRGLTGELFF. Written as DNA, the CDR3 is TGTGCCAGCAGGGACAGGGGATTGACCGGGGAGCTGTTTTTT.

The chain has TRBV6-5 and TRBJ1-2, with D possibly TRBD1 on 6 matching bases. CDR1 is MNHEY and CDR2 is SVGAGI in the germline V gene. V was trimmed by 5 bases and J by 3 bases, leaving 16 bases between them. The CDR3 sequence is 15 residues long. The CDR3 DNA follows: TGTGCCAGCAGTATAAACAGGGCCGAAGACTATGGCTACACCTTC. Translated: CASSINRAEDYGYTF.

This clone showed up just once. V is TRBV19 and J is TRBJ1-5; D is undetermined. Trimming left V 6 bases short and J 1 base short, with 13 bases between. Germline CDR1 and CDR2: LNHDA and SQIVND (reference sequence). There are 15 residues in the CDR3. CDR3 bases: TGTGCCAGTAGAGACGGGTTGGGGAGCAATCAGCCCCAGCATTTT. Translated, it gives CASRDGLGSNQPQHF.

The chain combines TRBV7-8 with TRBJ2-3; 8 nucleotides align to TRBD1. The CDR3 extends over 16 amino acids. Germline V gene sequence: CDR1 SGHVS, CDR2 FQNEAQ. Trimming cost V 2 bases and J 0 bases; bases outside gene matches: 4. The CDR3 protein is CASSLRDRGSTDTQYF. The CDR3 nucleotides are TGTGCCAGCAGCTTAAGAGACAGGGGAAGCACAGATACGCAGTATTTT.

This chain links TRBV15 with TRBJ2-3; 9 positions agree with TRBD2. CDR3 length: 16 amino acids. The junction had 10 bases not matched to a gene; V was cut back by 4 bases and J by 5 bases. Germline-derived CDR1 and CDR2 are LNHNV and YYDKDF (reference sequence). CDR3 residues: CATSTQRGAWEDTQYF. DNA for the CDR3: TGTGCCACCAGCACCCAGCGGGGGGCCTGGGAAGATACGCAGTATTTT.

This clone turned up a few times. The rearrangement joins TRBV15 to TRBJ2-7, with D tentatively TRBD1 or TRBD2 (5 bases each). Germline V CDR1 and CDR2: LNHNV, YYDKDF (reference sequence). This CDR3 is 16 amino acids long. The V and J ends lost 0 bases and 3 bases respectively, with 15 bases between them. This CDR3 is CATSRDRGAGDYEQYF. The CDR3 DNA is TGTGCCACCAGCAGAGATCGAGGGGCCGGGGACTACGAGCAGTACTTC.

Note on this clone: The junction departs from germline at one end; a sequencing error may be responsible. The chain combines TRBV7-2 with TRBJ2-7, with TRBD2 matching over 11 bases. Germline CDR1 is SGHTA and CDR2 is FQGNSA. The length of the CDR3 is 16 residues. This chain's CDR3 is CASSSLTSGALYVQYF. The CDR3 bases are TGTGCCAGCAGCTCCTTGACTAGCGGGGCGTTATACGTGCAGTACTTC.

The DNA of the CDR3 is TGTGCCTGGAGTGGACCCGATAGCTTTACAGATACGCAGTATTTT. This translates into CAWSGPDSFTDTQYF. The chain couples TRBV30 to TRBJ2-3; D gene ambiguous. Per germline, CDR1 GTSNPN and CDR2 SVGIG (reference sequence). This CDR3 region has 15 residues. V lost 1 base, J lost 3 bases, and 14 bases lay in between. The complete variable domain, with remaining parts taken from reference TRBV30 and TRBJ2-3, reads SQTIHQWPATLVQPVGSPLSLECTVEGTSNPNLYWYRQAAGRGLQLLFYSVGIGQISSEVPQNLSASRPQDRQFILSSKKLLLSDSGFYLCAWSGPDSFTDTQYFGPGTRLTVL.

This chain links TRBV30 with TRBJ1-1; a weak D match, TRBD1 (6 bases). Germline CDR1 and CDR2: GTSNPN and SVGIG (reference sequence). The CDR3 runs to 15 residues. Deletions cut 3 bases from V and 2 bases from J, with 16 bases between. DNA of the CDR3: TGTGCCTGGAGCCGAAGGGGGGCTAGAAACACTGAAGCTTTCTTT. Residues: CAWSRRGARNTEAFF.

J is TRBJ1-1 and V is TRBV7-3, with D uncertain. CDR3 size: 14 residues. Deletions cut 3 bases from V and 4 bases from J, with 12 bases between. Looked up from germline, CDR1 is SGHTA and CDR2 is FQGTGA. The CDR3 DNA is TGTGCCAGCAGCTTGAATGGAGGGCTCACTGAAGCTTTCTTT. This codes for CASSLNGGLTEAFF.

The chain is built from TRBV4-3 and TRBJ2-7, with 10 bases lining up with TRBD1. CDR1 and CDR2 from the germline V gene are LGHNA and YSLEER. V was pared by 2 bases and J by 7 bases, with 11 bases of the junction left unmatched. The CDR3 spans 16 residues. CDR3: CASSQSPGQGSGEQYF. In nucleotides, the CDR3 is TGCGCCAGCAGCCAATCACCGGGACAGGGGTCTGGAGAGCAGTACTTC.

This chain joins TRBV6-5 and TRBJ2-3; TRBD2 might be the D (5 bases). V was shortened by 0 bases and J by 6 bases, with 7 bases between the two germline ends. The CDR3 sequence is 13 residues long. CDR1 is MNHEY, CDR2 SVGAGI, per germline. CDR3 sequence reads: CASSYSTGDTQYF. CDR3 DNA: TGTGCCAGCAGTTACTCGACGGGGGATACGCAGTATTTT.

CDR3 loop: CASTPGWNGEQYF. The CDR3 bases are TGTGCCAGCACCCCAGGGTGGAACGGGGAGCAGTACTTC. The chain employs TRBV7-6 and TRBJ2-7, with a tentative D call TRBD1 (5 bases). V was pared by 7 bases and J by 7 bases, with 17 bases between. Germline CDR1 and CDR2: SGHVS and FNYEAQ. This CDR3 has 13 residues.

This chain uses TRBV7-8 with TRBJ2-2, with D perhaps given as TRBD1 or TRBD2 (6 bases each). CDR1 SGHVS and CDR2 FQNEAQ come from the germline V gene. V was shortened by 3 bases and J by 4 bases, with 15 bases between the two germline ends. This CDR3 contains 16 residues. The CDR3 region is CASSLGRGLGTGELFF. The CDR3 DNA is TGTGCCAGCAGCTTGGGACGGGGGCTTGGCACCGGGGAGCTGTTTTTT.

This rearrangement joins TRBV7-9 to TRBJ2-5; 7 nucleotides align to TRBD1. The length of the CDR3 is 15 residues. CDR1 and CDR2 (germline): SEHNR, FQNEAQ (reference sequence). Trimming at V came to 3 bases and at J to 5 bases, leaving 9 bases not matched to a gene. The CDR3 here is CASSFGRGSEETQYF. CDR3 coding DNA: TGTGCCAGCAGCTTTGGCAGGGGGTCCGAGGAGACCCAGTACTTC. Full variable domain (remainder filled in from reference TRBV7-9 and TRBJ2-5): DTGVSQNPRHKITKRGQNVTFRCDPISEHNRLYWYRQTLGQGPEFLTYFQNEAQLEKSRLLSDRFSAERPKGSFSTLEIQRTEQGDSAMYLCASSFGRGSEETQYFGPGTRLLVL.

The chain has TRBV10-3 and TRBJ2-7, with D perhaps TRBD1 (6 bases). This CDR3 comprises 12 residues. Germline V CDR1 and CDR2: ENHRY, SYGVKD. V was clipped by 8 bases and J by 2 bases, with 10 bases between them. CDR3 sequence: CAISWDTYEQYF. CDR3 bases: TGTGCCATCTCCTGGGACACCTACGAGCAGTACTTC.

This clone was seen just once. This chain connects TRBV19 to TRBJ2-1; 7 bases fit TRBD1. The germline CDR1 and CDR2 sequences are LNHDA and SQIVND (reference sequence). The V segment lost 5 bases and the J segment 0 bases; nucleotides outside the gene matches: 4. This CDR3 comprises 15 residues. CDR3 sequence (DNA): TGTGCCAGTAGTGAGCAGGGGGTCTCCTACAATGAGCAGTTCTTC. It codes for CASSEQGVSYNEQFF.

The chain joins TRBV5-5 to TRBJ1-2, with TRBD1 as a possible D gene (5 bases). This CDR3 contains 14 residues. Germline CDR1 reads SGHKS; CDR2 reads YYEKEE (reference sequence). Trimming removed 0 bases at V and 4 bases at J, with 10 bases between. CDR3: CASSLAPGGYGYTF. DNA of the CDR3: TGTGCCAGCAGCTTGGCGCCCGGGGGCTATGGCTACACCTTC.

The CDR3 sequence is CASSLSGAGRYGYTF. The CDR3 DNA follows: TGTGCCAGCAGCTTGAGTGGGGCCGGTCGCTATGGCTACACCTTC. The V and J genes are TRBV5-4 and TRBJ1-2; D is possibly TRBD1 (5 bases). V was cut by 1 base and J by 4 bases, with 14 bases left in between. CDR1 SGHNT and CDR2 YYREEE come from the germline V gene (reference sequence). CDR3 length: 15 amino acids.

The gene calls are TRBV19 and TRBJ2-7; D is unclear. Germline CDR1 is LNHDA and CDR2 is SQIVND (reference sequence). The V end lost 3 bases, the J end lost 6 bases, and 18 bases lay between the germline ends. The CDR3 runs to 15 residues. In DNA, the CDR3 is TGTGCCAGTAGTATCACAGCAGATAGCTATGCCGAGCAGTACTTC. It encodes CASSITADSYAEQYF.

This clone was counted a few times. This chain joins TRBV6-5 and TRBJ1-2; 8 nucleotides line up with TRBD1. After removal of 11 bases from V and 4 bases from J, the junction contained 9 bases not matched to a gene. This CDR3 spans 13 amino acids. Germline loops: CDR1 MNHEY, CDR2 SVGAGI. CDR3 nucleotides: TGTGCCTGCTCCAGGGGGCAAGGCTATGGCTACACCTTC. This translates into CACSRGQGYGYTF.

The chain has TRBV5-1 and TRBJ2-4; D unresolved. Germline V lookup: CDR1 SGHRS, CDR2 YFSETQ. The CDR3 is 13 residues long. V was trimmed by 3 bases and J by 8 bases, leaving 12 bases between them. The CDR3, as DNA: TGCGCCAGCAGCTCAACTGTTACGGACATTCAGTACTTC. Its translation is CASSSTVTDIQYF. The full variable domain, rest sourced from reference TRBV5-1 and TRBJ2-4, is KAGVTQTPRYLIKTRGQQVTLSCSPISGHRSVSWYQQTPGQGLQFLFEYFSETQRNKGNFPGRFSGRQFSNSRSEMNVSTLELGDSALYLCASSSTVTDIQYFGAGTRLSVL.

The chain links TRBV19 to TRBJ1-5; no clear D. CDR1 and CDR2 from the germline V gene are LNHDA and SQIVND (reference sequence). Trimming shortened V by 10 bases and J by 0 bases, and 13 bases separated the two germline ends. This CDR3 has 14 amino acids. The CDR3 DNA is TGTGCCACTAAAAGGGCCGATAGCAATCAGCCCCAGCATTTT. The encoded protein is CATKRADSNQPQHF.

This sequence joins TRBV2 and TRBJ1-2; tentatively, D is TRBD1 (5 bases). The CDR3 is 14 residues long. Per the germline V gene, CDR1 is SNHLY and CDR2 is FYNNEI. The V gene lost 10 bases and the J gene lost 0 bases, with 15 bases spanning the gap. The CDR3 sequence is CATGGDGANYGYTF. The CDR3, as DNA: TGTGCCACCGGGGGGGACGGAGCTAACTATGGCTACACCTTC.

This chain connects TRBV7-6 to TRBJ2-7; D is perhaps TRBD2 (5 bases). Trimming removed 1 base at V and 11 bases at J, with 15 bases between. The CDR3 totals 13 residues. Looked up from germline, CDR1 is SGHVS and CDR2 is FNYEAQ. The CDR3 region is CASSLGTGIPEYF. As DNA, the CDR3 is TGTGCCAGCAGCTTAGGAACCGGGATCCCAGAGTACTTC.

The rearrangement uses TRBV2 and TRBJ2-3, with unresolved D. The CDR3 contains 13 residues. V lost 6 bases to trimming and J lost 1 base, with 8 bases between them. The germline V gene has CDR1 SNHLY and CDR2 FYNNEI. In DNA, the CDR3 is TGTGCCAGCAGGGAGAGCCGCACAGATACGCAGTATTTT. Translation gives CASRESRTDTQYF. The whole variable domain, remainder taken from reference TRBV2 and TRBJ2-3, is EPEVTQTPSHQVTQMGQEVILRCVPISNHLYFYWYRQILGQKVEFLVSFYNNEISEKSEIFDDQFSVERPDGSNFTLKIRSTKLEDSAMYFCASRESRTDTQYFGPGTRLTVL.

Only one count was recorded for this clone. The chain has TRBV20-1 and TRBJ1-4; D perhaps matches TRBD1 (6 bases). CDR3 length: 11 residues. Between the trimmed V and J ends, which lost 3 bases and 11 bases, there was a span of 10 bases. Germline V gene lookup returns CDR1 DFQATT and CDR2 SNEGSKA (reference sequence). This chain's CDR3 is CSARAGDKLFF. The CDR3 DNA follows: TGCAGTGCTAGGGCAGGGGACAAACTGTTTTTT.